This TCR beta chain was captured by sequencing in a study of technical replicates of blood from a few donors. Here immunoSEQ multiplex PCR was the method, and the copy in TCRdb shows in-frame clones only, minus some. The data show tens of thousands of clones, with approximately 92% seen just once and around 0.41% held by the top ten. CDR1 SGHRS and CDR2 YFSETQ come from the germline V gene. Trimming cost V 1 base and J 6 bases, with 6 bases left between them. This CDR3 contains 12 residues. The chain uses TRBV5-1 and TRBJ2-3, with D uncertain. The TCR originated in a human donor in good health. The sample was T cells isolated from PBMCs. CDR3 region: CASSLSRDTQYF. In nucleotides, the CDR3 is TGCGCCAGCAGCTTGTCCAGGGATACGCAGTATTTT.